These T cell receptor beta chains were read from a single sample in a study of Ad26.COV2.S vaccination and SARS-CoV-2 variants. Here immunoSEQ multiplex PCR was the method, and the copy in TCRdb shows in-frame clones only, minus some. Among fewer than 900,000 clones listed, about 90% were seen once. The specimen was peripheral blood, collected in a trial of Ad26.COV2.S vaccine versus placebo. These receptors were collected from a person aged 18-60 years who received the Ad26.COV2.S COVID-19 vaccine or a placebo. The CDR3 runs from the conserved cysteine through the conserved F or W. D genes are given only for firm matches. Rows may omit the clone size; those that give it use once, few, many or a size class.

NA	TRBV10-3	TRBJ2-2	NA	CAISSSRNTGELFF	TGTGCCATCAGTTCGTCCAGGAACACCGGGGAGCTGTTTTTT
TRBD1	TRBV5-1	TRBJ1-1	NA	CASSSGQGASGATEAFF	TGCGCCAGCAGCTCCGGACAGGGGGCATCTGGAGCTACTGAAGCTTTCTTT
NA	TRBV2	TRBJ1-3	NA	CASSSPSPNSGNTIYF	TGTGCCAGCAGTTCCCCCAGCCCGAACTCTGGAAACACCATATATTTT
NA	TRBV7-2	TRBJ2-3	NA	CASSLATDTQYF	TGTGCCAGCAGTTTAGCAACAGATACGCAGTATTTT
NA	TRBV12-5	TRBJ1-5	NA	CASAPGAGSHNQPQHF	TGTGCTAGTGCCCCCGGGGCGGGTAGTCACAATCAGCCCCAGCATTTT
TRBD2	TRBV18	TRBJ2-5	NA	CASSHPNSGAETQYF	TGTGCCAGCTCACACCCAAATAGCGGGGCAGAGACCCAGTACTTC
NA	TRBV19	TRBJ1-4	once	CASSTLPPEGKLFF	TGTGCCAGTAGTACCCTTCCGCCCGAAGGAAAACTGTTTTTT
NA	TRBV29-1	TRBJ2-1	NA	CSVGSTGIEQFF	TGCAGCGTTGGCTCTACCGGGATTGAGCAGTTCTTC
NA	TRBV5-1	TRBJ2-1	NA	CASSLAERYNEQFF	TGCGCCAGCAGCTTGGCCGAACGATACAATGAGCAGTTCTTC
TRBD1	TRBV10-3	TRBJ1-1	NA	CAINSRTGGNTEAFF	TGTGCCATCAATTCCCGGACAGGAGGTAACACTGAAGCTTTCTTT
NA	TRBV5-4	TRBJ1-3	NA	CASSSKTDGNSGNTIYF	TGTGCCAGCAGCTCGAAGACGGACGGGAACTCTGGAAACACCATATATTTT
NA	TRBV6-6	TRBJ2-1	few	CASSYLQEIYNEQFF	TGTGCCAGCAGTTACCTCCAGGAGATCTACAATGAGCAGTTCTTC
NA	TRBV7-9	TRBJ1-1	NA	CASSFRAITTEAFF	TGTGCCAGCAGCTTCAGGGCAATCACAACTGAAGCTTTCTTT
NA	TRBV9	TRBJ2-1	few	CASSGPGTRSYNEQFF	TGTGCCAGCAGCGGGCCCGGGACACGCTCCTACAATGAGCAGTTCTTC
NA	TRBV7-7	TRBJ2-7	NA	CASSLTGGNEQYF	TGTGCTAGCAGCTTAACCGGGGGCAACGAGCAGTACTTC
NA	TRBV3-1/TRBV3-2	TRBJ2-5	NA	CASSQRGAGETQYF	TGTGCCAGCAGCCAAAGGGGGGCTGGGGAGACCCAGTACTTC
TRBD2	TRBV6-5	TRBJ2-3	NA	CASIRTAGGLDTQYF	TGTGCCAGCATCCGGACGGCGGGAGGGTTGGATACGCAGTATTTT
TRBD2	TRBV5-1	TRBJ2-7	NA	CASSVGGAPAYEQYF	TGCGCCAGCAGCGTCGGGGGGGCGCCCGCCTACGAGCAGTACTTC
NA	TRBV2	TRBJ2-7	NA	CASKGGAAPYEQYF	TGTGCCAGCAAAGGGGGGGCGGCTCCCTACGAGCAGTACTTC
TRBD1	TRBV12-3/TRBV12-4	TRBJ2-7	NA	CASSRGRVSEQYF	TGTGCCAGCTCAAGGGGGCGAGTCTCCGAGCAGTACTTC
TRBD2	TRBV7-8	TRBJ2-2	NA	CASSLGTSTGELFF	TGTGCCAGCAGCTTAGGGACTAGCACCGGGGAGCTGTTTTTT
TRBD1	TRBV2	TRBJ1-2	NA	CASTHEGAANYGYTF	TGTGCCAGCACCCACGAGGGGGCCGCTAACTATGGCTACACCTTC
NA	TRBV19	TRBJ1-5	NA	CASSITLTVSNQPQHF	TGTGCCAGTAGTATCACTCTGACAGTTAGCAATCAGCCCCAGCATTTT
TRBD1	TRBV24-1	TRBJ2-1	NA	CATSVGGTGVNEQFF	TGTGCCACCAGTGTGGGCGGGACAGGGGTCAATGAGCAGTTCTTC
NA	TRBV18	TRBJ2-5	NA	CASSAVNGPETQYF	TGTGCCAGCTCAGCGGTGAACGGACCAGAGACCCAGTACTTC
TRBD2	TRBV6-5	TRBJ2-1	once	CASSRTSWREQFF	TGTGCCAGCAGTCGGACTAGCTGGCGTGAGCAGTTCTTC
TRBD1	TRBV7-8	TRBJ1-1	NA	CASSEGTGPPNTEAFF	TGTGCCAGCAGCGAAGGGACAGGGCCTCCGAACACTGAAGCTTTCTTT
TRBD1	TRBV29-1	TRBJ2-3	NA	CSVATGEEADTQYF	TGCAGCGTTGCTACAGGGGAAGAGGCAGATACGCAGTATTTT
TRBD2	TRBV4-3	TRBJ2-7	NA	CASSQGGRGLLYEQYF	TGCGCCAGCAGCCAAGGGGGGAGGGGCCTGCTCTACGAGCAGTACTTC
NA	TRBV27	TRBJ1-5	NA	CASSFSSGGSPHQPQHF	TGTGCCAGCAGTTTTTCCTCCGGGGGGTCGCCGCATCAGCCCCAGCATTTT
NA	TRBV11-3	TRBJ2-4	NA	CASSSRGLGEENIQYF	TGTGCCAGCAGCTCTAGAGGTCTGGGGGAAGAAAACATTCAGTACTTC
TRBD1	TRBV2	TRBJ2-7	NA	CASSGQGGPNEQYF	TGTGCCAGCAGTGGACAGGGGGGCCCGAACGAGCAGTACTTC
NA	TRBV9	TRBJ2-2	NA	CASQGTPNTGELFF	TGTGCCAGCCAAGGGACGCCTAACACCGGGGAGCTGTTTTTT
NA	TRBV10-3	TRBJ2-1	once	CAISGLEDSYNEQFF	TGTGCCATTTCTGGGTTGGAGGACTCCTACAATGAGCAGTTCTTC
NA	TRBV4-1	TRBJ2-3	NA	CASSQVGTRTDTQYF	TGCGCCAGCAGCCAAGTGGGGACGAGGACAGATACGCAGTATTTT
NA	TRBV12-3/TRBV12-4	TRBJ1-1	NA	CASSFRGAEAFF	TGTGCCAGCAGTTTTCGGGGGGCTGAAGCTTTCTTT
NA	TRBV11-3	TRBJ2-1	NA	CASSHPTGEGYNEQFF	TGTGCCAGCAGCCACCCAACGGGGGAAGGCTACAATGAGCAGTTCTTC
TRBD1	TRBV11-2	TRBJ1-2	NA	CASSRYALVTGAGGYTF	TGTGCCAGCAGCCGATACGCCCTTGTGACAGGGGCTGGGGGCTACACCTTC
NA	TRBV3-1/TRBV3-2	TRBJ1-1	NA	CASSHNRPNTEAFF	TGTGCCAGCAGCCATAACAGGCCAAACACTGAAGCTTTCTTT
NA	TRBV10-1	TRBJ2-2	few	CAALTGSTGELFF	TGCGCCGCATTGACAGGCAGCACCGGGGAGCTGTTTTTT
NA	TRBV14	TRBJ2-2	NA	CASSPSLTYRGELFF	TGTGCCAGCAGTCCTTCCCTAACATATCGCGGGGAGCTGTTTTTT
TRBD1	TRBV7-9	TRBJ2-3	NA	CASSKDRGPDTQYF	TGTGCCAGCAGCAAGGACAGGGGGCCCGATACGCAGTATTTT
NA	TRBV6-5	TRBJ1-2	NA	CASSYLDLQGYTF	TGTGCCAGCAGTTACTTGGACCTACAGGGCTACACCTTC
NA	TRBV29-1	TRBJ2-5	NA	CSVEATEGETQYF	TGCAGCGTTGAGGCGACAGAGGGGGAGACCCAGTACTTC
TRBD2	TRBV7-2	TRBJ2-3	once	CASSSTSGGADTQYF	TGTGCCAGCAGCTCGACTAGCGGGGGGGCAGATACGCAGTATTTT
NA	TRBV6-5	TRBJ2-3	NA	CASSLVGGLPDTQYF	TGTGCCAGCAGTTTGGTTGGGGGGCTACCAGATACGCAGTATTTT
NA	TRBV7-2	TRBJ2-2	once	CASSLQDRANTGELFF	TGTGCCAGCAGCTTACAAGACAGAGCGAACACCGGGGAGCTGTTTTTT
TRBD1	TRBV5-4	TRBJ1-2	few	CASSFGTGGGYTF	TGTGCCAGCAGCTTCGGGACAGGGGGTGGCTACACCTTC
NA	TRBV7-2	TRBJ2-7	NA	CASSLGLGYEQYF	TGTGCCAGCAGCTTAGGGCTCGGTTACGAGCAGTACTTC
TRBD1	TRBV5-6	TRBJ2-7	NA	CASSQRTGGWTYEQYF	TGTGCCAGCAGCCAAAGGACAGGGGGTTGGACCTACGAGCAGTACTTC
NA	TRBV9	TRBJ1-3	NA	CASSSYLSGNTIYF	TGTGCCAGCAGCTCCTACCTCTCTGGAAACACCATATATTTT
TRBD1	TRBV3-1/TRBV3-2	TRBJ2-1	NA	CASSPRGRGLRNEQFF	TGTGCCAGCAGCCCCCGGGGTAGGGGGCTAAGGAATGAGCAGTTCTTC
TRBD1	TRBV5-1	TRBJ1-4	NA	CASSFGGTGNEKLFF	TGCGCCAGCAGCTTCGGAGGGACAGGGAATGAAAAACTGTTTTTT
TRBD1	TRBV19	TRBJ2-3	NA	CASSKGQGSDTQYF	TGTGCCAGTAGTAAGGGACAGGGTTCAGATACGCAGTATTTT
TRBD2	TRBV10-3	TRBJ2-3	NA	CAISLGGGAQTDTQYF	TGTGCCATCAGTCTGGGCGGGGGAGCCCAAACAGATACGCAGTATTTT
TRBD1	TRBV5-1	TRBJ1-2	NA	CASSSPGQDYGYTF	TGCGCCAGCAGTTCTCCGGGACAGGACTATGGCTACACCTTC
NA	TRBV19	TRBJ2-4	NA	CASSIGAKTVKNIQYF	TGTGCCAGTAGTATAGGAGCCAAGACAGTAAAAAACATTCAGTACTTC